The rows below give T cell receptor beta chains drawn from one sample of a study of T cell responses to AZD1222 COVID-19 vaccine. Data came from immunoSEQ multiplex PCR; TCRdb stores just in-frame clones and leaves some out. The table lists 150,000 or so clones, more than 75% of them singletons, with approximately 20% in the top ten. Sequenced material: peripheral blood, taken on day 0 of AZD1222 vaccination. The receptors come from an adult in good health. Both conserved end residues are part of each CDR3. The D gene is left open where the match is weak. Clone size is stated in some rows and not others, as once, few, many or a class when expanded.

once | . | TRBJ1-5 | TRBV27 | TGTGCCAGCAGTTTCAGGGATCAGCCCCAGCATTTT | CASSFRDQPQHF
. | . | TRBJ1-2 | TRBV7-3 | TGTGCCAGCAGCTCTGGGTATGGCTACACCTTC | CASSSGYGYTF
. | TRBD2 | TRBJ2-1 | TRBV7-8 | TGTGCCAGCAGCACCCCCTCTAGCGGGGCAAATCCCTACAATGAGCAGTTCTTC | CASSTPSSGANPYNEQFF
. | TRBD1 | TRBJ1-5 | TRBV28 | TGTGCCAGCAGTTATCTCGGTCAACAGGGACAGGGTGGCTATCAGCCCCAGCATTTT | CASSYLGQQGQGGYQPQHF
few | TRBD1 | TRBJ1-2 | TRBV3-1/TRBV3-2 | TGTGCCAGCAGCCAAGCCAAACCAGGGGGGTATCGCTACACCTTC | CASSQAKPGGYRYTF
. | TRBD1 | TRBJ1-2 | TRBV3-1/TRBV3-2 | TGTGCCAGCAGCCAAAGGGGACAGGGGAAGGCTAACTATGGCTACACCTTC | CASSQRGQGKANYGYTF
. | TRBD2 | TRBJ2-5 | TRBV6-5 | TGTGCCAGCAGTTACTCGGCCGGGAGGATGGAGACCCAGTACTTC | CASSYSAGRMETQYF
. | TRBD1 | TRBJ1-3 | TRBV30 | TGTGCCTGGAGTTCCCGACAGGGTTATTTCGGAAACACCATATATTTT | CAWSSRQGYFGNTIYF
. | . | TRBJ1-5 | TRBV10-3 | TGTGCCATCAGTGAGTCAACGCATCAGGGTCAGCCCCAGCATTTT | CAISESTHQGQPQHF
. | TRBD2 | TRBJ2-2 | TRBV5-4 | TGTGCCAGCAGCGCTACTAGCGGGAGGGGCACCGGGGAGCTGTTTTTT | CASSATSGRGTGELFF
. | TRBD1 | TRBJ1-5 | TRBV18 | TGTGCCAGCTCACCCCGGACAGGGGGCGATCAGCCCCAGCATTTT | CASSPRTGGDQPQHF
. | . | TRBJ2-3 | TRBV5-8 | TGTGCCAGCAGCTTGTTCGCAGAAGATACGCAGTATTTT | CASSLFAEDTQYF
. | . | TRBJ2-5 | TRBV19 | TGTGCCAGTAGTATAACGGCCCAAGAGACCCAGTACTTC | CASSITAQETQYF
. | . | TRBJ1-3 | TRBV7-3 | TGTGCCAGCAGCCCCGACTCTGGAAACACCATATATTTT | CASSPDSGNTIYF
. | . | TRBJ2-7 | TRBV11-3 | TGTGCCAGCAGCCCTTTGGAGGGAAAATCCTACGAGCAGTACTTC | CASSPLEGKSYEQYF
. | TRBD1 | TRBJ1-1 | TRBV7-3 | TGTGCCAGCAGCTTAGAGGGACAGGGCACTGAAGCTTTCTTT | CASSLEGQGTEAFF
. | TRBD2 | TRBJ2-5 | TRBV2 | TGTGCCAGGGAAGCGGGAGCGGAGGAGACCCAGTACTTC | CAREAGAEETQYF
. | TRBD1 | TRBJ1-4 | TRBV19 | TGTGCCAGGATACAGGGGGTTCTCCTGTCCACTAATGAAAAACTGTTTTTT | CARIQGVLLSTNEKLFF
once | . | TRBJ1-4 | TRBV2 | TGTGCCAGCAGTGAAAGTGGGGGGGATAATGAAAAACTGTTTTTT | CASSESGGDNEKLFF
. | . | TRBJ2-3 | TRBV10-1 | TGCGCCAGCAGTACTGGACAGATCCCAGATACGCAGTATTTT | CASSTGQIPDTQYF
. | . | TRBJ1-2 | TRBV10-3 | TGTGCCACCAACGGGGAGACCACCGGAGGTGGCTACACCTTC | CATNGETTGGGYTF
. | TRBD1 | TRBJ2-7 | TRBV6-2/TRBV6-3 | TGTGCCAGCAGTTACTCACCCCCGGACAGGGCGGGGAACGAGCAGTACTTC | CASSYSPPDRAGNEQYF
. | . | TRBJ1-1 | TRBV10-3 | TGTGCCATCAGTAGCCGGGGTGACACTGAAGCTTTCTTT | CAISSRGDTEAFF
. | . | TRBJ1-2 | TRBV28 | TGTGCCACCCGGGGCCGGGTCGATGGCTACACCTTC | CATRGRVDGYTF
. | TRBD1 | TRBJ1-4 | TRBV2 | TGTGCCAGCAGTTCCGGACAGGGGGTAGGAGAAAAACTGTTTTTT | CASSSGQGVGEKLFF
. | TRBD2 | TRBJ2-1 | TRBV5-1 | TGCGCCAGCAGCCCCAGGACTAGCGGGAGCTCCTACAATGAGCAGTTCTTC | CASSPRTSGSSYNEQFF
. | . | TRBJ2-7 | TRBV12-3/TRBV12-4 | TGTGCCAGCAGTCGCCAAATCTCCTACGAGCAGTACTTC | CASSRQISYEQYF
. | . | TRBJ1-5 | TRBV7-3 | TGTGCCAGCAGCTTTAGCTCCGGGGGCTCTAATCAGCCCCAGCATTTT | CASSFSSGGSNQPQHF
once | TRBD1 | TRBJ1-2 | TRBV19 | TGTGCCAGTAGTACCTACGCCCGGGACAGGGAATGGACCCCTCGTGGCTACACCTTC | CASSTYARDREWTPRGYTF
. | . | TRBJ1-1 | TRBV7-9 | TGTGCCAGCGACGGGGGGAACACTGAAGCTTTCTTT | CASDGGNTEAFF
. | . | TRBJ2-3 | TRBV2 | TGTGCCAGCGACCCAGAACCCGGGACGCCGAATTTT | CASDPEPGTPNF
. | TRBD1 | TRBJ2-7 | TRBV3-1/TRBV3-2 | TGTGCCAGCAGCCAGGACAGGGGACCCACCTACGAGCAGTACTTC | CASSQDRGPTYEQYF
. | . | TRBJ1-5 | TRBV6-1 | TGTGCCAGCAGTGAAGCCCCGGGCCCATATAGCAATCAGCCCCAGCATTTT | CASSEAPGPYSNQPQHF
. | TRBD1 | TRBJ1-5 | TRBV27 | TGTGCCAGCAGGTACAGGGGTGGCAGCAATCAGCCCCAGCATTTT | CASRYRGGSNQPQHF
. | TRBD1 | TRBJ1-3 | TRBV30 | TGTGCCTGGAGTCGGGACAGCGGCTCTGGAAACACCATATATTTT | CAWSRDSGSGNTIYF
. | TRBD1 | TRBJ1-1 | TRBV28 | TGTGCCAGCACCCTACAGGGGGCACTGGAAGCTTTCTTT | CASTLQGALEAFF
. | . | TRBJ1-5 | TRBV30 | TGTGCCTGGAGTGTACAAGGGGATCAGCCCCAGCATTTT | CAWSVQGDQPQHF
few | . | TRBJ1-3 | TRBV27 | TGTGCCAGCAGTTTTGACTCCCGCTCTGGAAACACCATATATTTT | CASSFDSRSGNTIYF
. | TRBD1 | TRBJ2-3 | TRBV5-1 | TGCGCCAGCGCTACCTCGGGGACAGCTTCTAGCACAGATACGCAGTATTTT | CASATSGTASSTDTQYF
. | TRBD2 | TRBJ2-1 | TRBV5-1 | TGCGCCAGCAGCCCGGGACTAGCGGGGGGGCTGGAGCAGTTCTTC | CASSPGLAGGLEQFF
. | TRBD1 | TRBJ1-2 | TRBV12-3/TRBV12-4 | TGTGCCAGCAGCCAGGGGGCGGGCTATGGCTACACCTTC | CASSQGAGYGYTF
. | . | TRBJ2-7 | TRBV14 | TGTGCCAGCAGCCAAGATCGTATGGTAGGCGAGCAGTACTTC | CASSQDRMVGEQYF
. | TRBD1 | TRBJ1-2 | TRBV6-5 | TGTGCCAGCAGCAAGACACAGGGGGCTGATGGCTACACCTTC | CASSKTQGADGYTF
. | . | TRBJ1-2 | TRBV15 | TGTGCCACCAGCACAGCCTCGGCGGGGGGAAAGATCTATGGCTACACCTTC | CATSTASAGGKIYGYTF
. | . | TRBJ1-5 | TRBV24-1 | TGTGCCACCAGTGATTTGGGGCCCCAGCATTTT | CATSDLGPQHF
. | . | TRBJ2-3 | TRBV14 | TGTGCCAGCAGCCAATGGAAACAGGGCTTATTCACAGATACGCAGTATTTT | CASSQWKQGLFTDTQYF
. | . | TRBJ2-7 | TRBV5-4 | TGTGCCAGCAGCTTGGAAACTTACGAGCAGTACTTC | CASSLETYEQYF
once | TRBD1 | TRBJ1-5 | TRBV9 | TGTGCCAGCAGCCCGGACAGGGGGGGCAATCAGCCCCAGCATTTT | CASSPDRGGNQPQHF
. | . | TRBJ2-3 | TRBV7-3 | TGTGCCAGCAGCTCTCCGCTGGGGGAGGCAAGCACAGATACGCAGTATTTT | CASSSPLGEASTDTQYF
. | . | TRBJ1-2 | TRBV6-5 | TGTGCAACCTCCCCCGGGCAGGGATCTTATGGCTACACCTTC | CATSPGQGSYGYTF